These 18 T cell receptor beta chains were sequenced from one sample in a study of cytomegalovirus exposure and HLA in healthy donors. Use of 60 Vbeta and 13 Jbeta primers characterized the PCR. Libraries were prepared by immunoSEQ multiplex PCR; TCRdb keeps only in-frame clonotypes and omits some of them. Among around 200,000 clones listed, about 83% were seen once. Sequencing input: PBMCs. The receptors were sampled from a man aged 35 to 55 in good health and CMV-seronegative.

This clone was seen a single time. The CDR3 reads CASSSGTPIINEQFF. The CDR3 DNA follows: TGTGCCAGCAGCTCCGGGACTCCAATTATCAATGAGCAGTTCTTC. The rearrangement links TRBV7-9 to TRBJ2-1, with a weak D call TRBD2 (6 bases). Germline values: CDR1 SEHNR, CDR2 FQNEAQ (reference sequence). The CDR3 sequence is 15 residues long. The germline V and J ends were trimmed by 4 bases and 6 bases, with 16 bases remaining between them.

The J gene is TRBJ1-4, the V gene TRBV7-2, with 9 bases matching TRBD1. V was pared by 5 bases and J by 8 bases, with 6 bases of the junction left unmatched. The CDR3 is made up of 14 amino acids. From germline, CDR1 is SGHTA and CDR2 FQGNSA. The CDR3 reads CASSLDRGAEKLFF. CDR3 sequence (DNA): TGTGCCAGCAGCCTGGACAGGGGCGCGGAAAAACTGTTTTTT.

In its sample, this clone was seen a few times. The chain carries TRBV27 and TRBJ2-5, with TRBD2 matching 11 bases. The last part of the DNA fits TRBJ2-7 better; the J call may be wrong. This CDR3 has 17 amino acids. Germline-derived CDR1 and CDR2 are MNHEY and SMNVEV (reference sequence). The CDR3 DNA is TGTGCCAGCAGTTTATCGATCCTAGCGGGAGGCGTAATCGAGCAGTACTTC. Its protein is CASSLSILAGGVIEQYF.

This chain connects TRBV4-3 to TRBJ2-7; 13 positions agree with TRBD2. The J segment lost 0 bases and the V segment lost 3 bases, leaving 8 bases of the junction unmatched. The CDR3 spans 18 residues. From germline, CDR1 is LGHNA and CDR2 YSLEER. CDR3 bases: TGCGCCAGCAGCCAGGCCGGGACTAGCGGGACCTACTCCTACGAGCAGTACTTC. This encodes CASSQAGTSGTYSYEQYF.

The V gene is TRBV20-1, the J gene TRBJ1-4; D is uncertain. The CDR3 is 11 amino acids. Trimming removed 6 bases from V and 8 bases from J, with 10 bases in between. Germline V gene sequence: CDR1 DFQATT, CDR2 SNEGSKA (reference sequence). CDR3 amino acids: CSARVGEKLFF. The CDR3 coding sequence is TGCAGTGCCCGGGTTGGAGAAAAACTGTTTTTT.

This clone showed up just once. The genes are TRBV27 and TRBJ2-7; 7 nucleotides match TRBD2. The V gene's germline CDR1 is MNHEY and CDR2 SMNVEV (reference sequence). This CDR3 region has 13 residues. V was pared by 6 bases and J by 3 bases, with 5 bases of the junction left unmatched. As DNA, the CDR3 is TGTGCCAGCAGCCCGGGGGGTTTCTACGAGCAGTACTTC. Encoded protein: CASSPGGFYEQYF.

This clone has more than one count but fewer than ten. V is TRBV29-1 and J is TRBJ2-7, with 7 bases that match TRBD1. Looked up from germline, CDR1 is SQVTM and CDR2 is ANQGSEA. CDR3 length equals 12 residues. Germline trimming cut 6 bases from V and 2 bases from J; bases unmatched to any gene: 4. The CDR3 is CSVRDSTYEQYF. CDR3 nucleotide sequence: TGCAGCGTAAGGGACAGTACCTACGAGCAGTACTTC.

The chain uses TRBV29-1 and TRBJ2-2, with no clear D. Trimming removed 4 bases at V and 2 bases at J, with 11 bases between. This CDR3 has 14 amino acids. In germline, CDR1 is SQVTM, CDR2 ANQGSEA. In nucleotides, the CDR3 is TGCAGCGTTGGGTTGGCTTATAACACCGGGGAGCTGTTTTTT. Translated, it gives CSVGLAYNTGELFF.

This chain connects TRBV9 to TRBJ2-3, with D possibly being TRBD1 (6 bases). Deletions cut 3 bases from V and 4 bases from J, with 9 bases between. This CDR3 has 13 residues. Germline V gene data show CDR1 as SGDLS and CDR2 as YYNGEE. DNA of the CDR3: TGTGCCAGCAGCGCTGAGGGGGCAGATACGCAGTATTTT. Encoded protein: CASSAEGADTQYF.

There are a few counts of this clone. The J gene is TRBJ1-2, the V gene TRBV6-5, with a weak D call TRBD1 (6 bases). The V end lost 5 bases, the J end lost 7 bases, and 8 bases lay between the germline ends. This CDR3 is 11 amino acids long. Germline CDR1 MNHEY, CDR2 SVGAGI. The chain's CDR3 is CASSTGFGYTF. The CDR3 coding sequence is TGTGCCAGCAGTACAGGGTTTGGCTACACCTTC.

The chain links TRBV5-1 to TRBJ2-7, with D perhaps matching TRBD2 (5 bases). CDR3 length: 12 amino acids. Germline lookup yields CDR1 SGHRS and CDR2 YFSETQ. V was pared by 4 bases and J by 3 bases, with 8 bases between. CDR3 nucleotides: TGCGCCAGCAGCGAGGGCCACTACGAGCAGTACTTC. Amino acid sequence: CASSEGHYEQYF.

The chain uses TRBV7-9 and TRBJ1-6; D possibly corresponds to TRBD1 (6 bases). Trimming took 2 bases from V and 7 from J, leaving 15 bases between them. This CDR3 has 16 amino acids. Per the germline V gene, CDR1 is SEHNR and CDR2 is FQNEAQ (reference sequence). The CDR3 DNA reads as TGTGCCAGCAGCTTATACCCGGACAGCCGGAATTCACCCCTCCACTTT. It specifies CASSLYPDSRNSPLHF. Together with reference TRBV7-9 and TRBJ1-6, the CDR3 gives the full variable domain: DTGVSQNPRHKITKRGQNVTFRCDPISEHNRLYWYRQTLGQGPEFLTYFQNEAQLEKSRLLSDRFSAERPKGSFSTLEIQRTEQGDSAMYLCASSLYPDSRNSPLHFGNGTRLTVT.

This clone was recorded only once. The CDR3 here is CASSLGGVREAFF. In DNA, the CDR3 is TGTGCCAGCAGCTTAGGGGGGGTTAGAGAAGCTTTCTTT. The rearrangement links TRBV11-2 to TRBJ1-1, with a weak D call TRBD1 (5 bases). CDR1 is SGHAT and CDR2 is FQNNGV in the germline V gene. This CDR3 spans 13 amino acids. Trimming pared 1 base from V and 8 bases from J, leaving 11 bases between.

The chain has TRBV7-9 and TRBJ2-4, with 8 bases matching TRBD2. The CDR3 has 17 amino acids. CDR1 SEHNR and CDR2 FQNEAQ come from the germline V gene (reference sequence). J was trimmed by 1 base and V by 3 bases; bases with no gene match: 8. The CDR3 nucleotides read TGTGCCAGCAGCTTTTCACCGGGACTAGGGGCCAAAAACATTCAGTACTTC. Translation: CASSFSPGLGAKNIQYF.

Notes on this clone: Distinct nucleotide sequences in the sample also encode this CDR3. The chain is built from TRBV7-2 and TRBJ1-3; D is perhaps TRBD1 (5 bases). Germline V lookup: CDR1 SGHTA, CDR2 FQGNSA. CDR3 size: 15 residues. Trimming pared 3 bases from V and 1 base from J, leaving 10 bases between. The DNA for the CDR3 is TGTGCCAGCAGCTTGGTGGGGGGATCTGGAAACACCATATATTTT. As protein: CASSLVGGSGNTIYF.

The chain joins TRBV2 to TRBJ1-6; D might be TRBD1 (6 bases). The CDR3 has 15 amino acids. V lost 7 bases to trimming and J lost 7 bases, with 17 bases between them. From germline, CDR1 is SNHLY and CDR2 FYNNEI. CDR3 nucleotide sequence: TGTGCCAGCACCCTAGGGGGGGCTAGGAATTCACCCCTCCACTTT. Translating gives CASTLGGARNSPLHF.

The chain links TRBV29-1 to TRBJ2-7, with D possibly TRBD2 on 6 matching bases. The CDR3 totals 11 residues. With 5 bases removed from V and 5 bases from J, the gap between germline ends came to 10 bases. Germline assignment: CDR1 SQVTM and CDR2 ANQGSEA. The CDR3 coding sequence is TGCAGCGTTATGCGGGGAAACGAGCAGTACTTC. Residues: CSVMRGNEQYF.

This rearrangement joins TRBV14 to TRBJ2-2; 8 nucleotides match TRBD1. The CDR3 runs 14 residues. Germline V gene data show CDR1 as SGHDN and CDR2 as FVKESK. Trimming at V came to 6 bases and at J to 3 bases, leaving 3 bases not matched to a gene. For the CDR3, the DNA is TGTGCCAGCAGGCCAGGGGGCCACACCGGGGAGCTGTTTTTT. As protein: CASRPGGHTGELFF.